The clone carrying this T cell receptor (beta chain) occurred many times. The antigen is not known. This sample stems from a study of T cells in Graves' hyperthyroidism and ophthalmopathy. For the diagnoses, clinical symptoms, serum thyroxine and TRAb, thyroid ultrasound and orbital computed tomography were used. TCR beta CDR3 regions were amplified from RNA. TCR CDR3 underwent first-round RT-PCR with the HTBI primer set. MiXCR, run by TCRdb on the multiplex PCR reads, gives a single entry per CDR3 protein. The repertoire holds 450,000 to 700,000 distinct CDR3 sequences, 46% seen once, with under 20% in the top ten. The V end lost 6 bases, the J end lost 2 bases, and 8 bases lay between the germline ends. CDR3 size: 12 residues. In germline, CDR1 is SNHLY, CDR2 FYNNEI. Study conclusions and caveats: Clonotypes that were expanded in thyroid above 0.001 mostly appeared in blood too.

V and J are TRBV2 and TRBJ2-7; D gene ambiguous. Material for sequencing was peripheral blood or thyroid tissue (not recorded which). The sequence came from an adult woman with Graves' disease, either hyperthyroidism or ophthalmopathy (not recorded which). The CDR3 bases are TGTGCCAGCAGAGTGGGTACCTACGAGCAGTACTTC. As protein: CASRVGTYEQYF.